One and the same sample provided the 20 T cell receptor beta chains below, sequenced in a study of response to subunit inactivated influenza vaccine. TCRdb fed the RT-PCR reads into MiXCR, producing one record per CDR3 protein. The profile shows hundreds of thousands of distinct CDR3 sequences, around 25% of them singletons. This material consisted of CD4+ T cells sorted from PBMCs, taken roughly 5 days after vaccination. The receptors stem from a man aged 50-59 years who received an inactivated influenza vaccine.

The CDR3 spells CASSFRDRDRQPQHF. The CDR3 bases are TGTGCCAGCAGCTTCCGGGACAGGGACCGCCAGCCCCAGCATTTT. The chain has TRBV7-2 and TRBJ1-5, with 9 bases aligning to TRBD1. J was trimmed by 7 bases and V by 3 bases; bases with no gene match: 7. CDR1 SGHTA and CDR2 FQGNSA come from the germline V gene. This CDR3 has 15 residues.

This clonotype was seen ten or more times. The J gene is TRBJ2-7, the V gene TRBV6-5; no firm D call. V was shortened by 4 bases and J by 7 bases, with 17 bases between the two germline ends. This CDR3 has 14 amino acids. Germline lookup yields CDR1 MNHEY and CDR2 SVGAGI. As DNA, the CDR3 is TGTGCCAGCAGTTTCCGTCAATCGAACGGGGAGCAGTACTTC. This codes for CASSFRQSNGEQYF.

The gene calls are TRBV20-1 and TRBJ2-5; no firm D call. There are 11 residues in the CDR3. The germline V gene has CDR1 DFQATT and CDR2 SNEGSKA (reference sequence). V dropped 7 bases and J dropped 5 bases, with 11 bases sitting between them. The CDR3 loop is CSVPEVETQYF. CDR3 in DNA: TGCAGTGTCCCCGAGGTGGAGACCCAGTACTTC.

The rearrangement links TRBV10-3 to TRBJ1-1; D remains ambiguous. The V end was cut by 2 bases, the J end by 0 bases, with 10 bases between. Looked up from germline, CDR1 is ENHRY and CDR2 is SYGVKD. This CDR3 has 15 amino acids. CDR3 amino acids: CAISEVKGMNTEAFF. The CDR3 DNA follows: TGTGCCATCAGTGAGGTAAAGGGAATGAACACTGAAGCTTTCTTT.

The V call is TRBV28, the J call TRBJ2-1; D perhaps matches TRBD1 (6 bases). This CDR3 contains 17 residues. Germline V CDR1 and CDR2: MDHEN, SYDVKM. The V gene lost 4 bases and the J gene lost 0 bases, with 16 bases spanning the gap. In DNA, the CDR3 is TGTGCCAGCAGTTCCCGTGAAGGGGGACACTCCTACAATGAGCAGTTCTTC. This translates into CASSSREGGHSYNEQFF.

This clonotype came up a few times. The chain couples TRBV4-2 to TRBJ1-2, with D perhaps matching TRBD1 (6 bases). CDR3 length equals 12 residues. CDR1 is LGHNA, CDR2 YNFKEQ, per germline. Trimming took off 4 bases at V and 7 bases at J, with 10 bases between the two ends. This CDR3 is CASSRGAVGYTF. CDR3 DNA: TGTGCCAGCAGCCGGGGGGCGGTTGGCTACACCTTC.

The rearrangement uses TRBV6-2 or TRBV6-3 and TRBJ2-7; no reliable D call. The CDR3 extends over 15 amino acids. CDR1 and CDR2 (germline): MNHEY, SVGEGT. Trimming pared 0 bases from V and 0 bases from J, leaving 9 bases between. The CDR3 loop is CASSYSTLSSYEQYF. CDR3 DNA: TGTGCCAGCAGTTACTCGACTCTTAGCTCCTACGAGCAGTACTTC.

This clonotype was seen just once. The V and J genes are TRBV3-1 and TRBJ2-7; D may be TRBD1 or TRBD2 (5 bases each). Germline V gene data show CDR1 as LGHDT and CDR2 as YNNKEL (reference sequence). V was shortened by 4 bases and J by 7 bases, with 17 bases between the two germline ends. There are 14 residues in the CDR3. CDR3 sequence (DNA): TGTGCCAGCAGCCGGGACGCGGGCCGCGGAGAGCAGTACTTC. Protein product: CASSRDAGRGEQYF.

The chain uses TRBV5-6 and TRBJ1-5, with TRBD1 matching 11 bases. Germline assignment: CDR1 SGHDT and CDR2 YYEEEE. The CDR3 loop spans 16 amino acids. Germline trimming cut 4 bases from V and 5 bases from J; bases unmatched to any gene: 8. The CDR3 nucleotides read TGTGCCAGCAGCCGGTGGGACAGGGGGATCTATCAGCCCCAGCATTTT. Protein sequence: CASSRWDRGIYQPQHF.

This clonotype showed up just a few times. V is TRBV20-1 and J is TRBJ2-1; TRBD1 matches 7 bases. This CDR3 contains 15 residues. V trimming: 1 base; J trimming: 2 bases; junction bases outside the gene matches: 5. Germline V gene data show CDR1 as DFQATT and CDR2 as SNEGSKA (reference sequence). The CDR3 sequence: CSARVRGYAYNEQFF. In DNA form, the CDR3 reads TGCAGTGCTAGAGTCAGGGGGTATGCCTACAATGAGCAGTTCTTC.

V gene TRBV7-8 combines with J gene TRBJ2-7; 7 bases are a match to TRBD1. Germline CDR1 SGHVS, CDR2 FQNEAQ. V was pared by 5 bases and J by 4 bases, with 11 bases of the junction left unmatched. There are 15 residues in the CDR3. The CDR3 DNA reads as TGTGCCAGCAGCGTCAACTTCAGGGGGTCGTACGAGCAGTACTTC. Protein sequence: CASSVNFRGSYEQYF.

This clonotype was detected only a few times. The rearrangement links TRBV6-1 to TRBJ1-6; no clear D gene. The V gene's germline CDR1 is MNHNS and CDR2 SASEGT. This CDR3 region has 14 residues. Trimming left V 4 bases short and J 1 base short, with 5 bases between. Here the CDR3 reads CASSGRSYNSPLHF. DNA of the CDR3: TGTGCCAGCAGTGGCCGTTCCTATAATTCACCCCTCCACTTT.

This sequence joins TRBV7-3 and TRBJ2-1, with D uncertain. V gave up 1 base and J gave up 5 bases, with 6 bases separating them. The CDR3 spans 13 residues. Germline V CDR1 and CDR2: SGHTA, FQGTGA. The CDR3 spells CASSLIPDNEQFF. DNA of the CDR3: TGTGCCAGCAGCTTAATTCCAGACAATGAGCAGTTCTTC. Filled out from reference TRBV7-3 and TRBJ2-1, the complete variable domain reads GAGVSQTPSNKVTEKGKYVELRCDPISGHTALYWYRQSLGQGPEFLIYFQGTGAADDSGLPNDRFFAVRPEGSVSTLKIQRTERGDSAVYLCASSLIPDNEQFFGPGTRLTVL.

The J gene is TRBJ1-2, the V gene TRBV12-3 or TRBV12-4, with TRBD1 matching 10 bases. This CDR3 contains 14 residues. The CDR3 loop is CATRTGGYNYGYTF. The CDR3 DNA follows: TGTGCAACCCGGACAGGGGGTTATAACTATGGCTACACCTTC.

This clonotype occurred a few times. The J gene is TRBJ2-5, the V gene TRBV3-1, with D perhaps TRBD1 (6 bases). The CDR3 runs 15 residues. The V and J ends lost 0 bases and 2 bases respectively, with 10 bases between them. Germline CDR1 LGHDT, CDR2 YNNKEL (reference sequence). CDR3 sequence reads: CASSQDGTRQETQYF. For the CDR3, the DNA is TGTGCCAGCAGCCAAGATGGGACACGGCAAGAGACCCAGTACTTC.

The chain is built from TRBV6-5 and TRBJ2-1, with D perhaps TRBD1 or TRBD2 (5 bases each). Looked up from germline, CDR1 is MNHEY and CDR2 is SVGAGI. The CDR3 extends over 13 amino acids. The germline V and J ends were trimmed by 0 bases and 13 bases, with 13 bases remaining between them. This CDR3 is CASSYSMPGRQFF. The CDR3 DNA reads TGTGCCAGCAGTTACTCGATGCCAGGGAGACAGTTCTTC.

The chain is built from TRBV12-3 or TRBV12-4 and TRBJ2-3; a weak D match, TRBD1 (6 bases). The CDR3 is made up of 15 amino acids. Deletions cut 7 bases from V and 2 bases from J, with 16 bases between. The CDR3 protein is CASNSQGIPTDTQYF. Here the CDR3 DNA reads TGTGCCAGCAACTCCCAGGGGATACCCACAGATACGCAGTATTTT.

This rearrangement joins TRBV12-3 or TRBV12-4 to TRBJ1-2; D uncertain. V lost 8 bases, J lost 3 bases, and 13 bases lay in between. There are 13 residues in the CDR3. The chain's CDR3 is CASHLAGDYGYTF. CDR3 nucleotide sequence: TGTGCCAGCCATCTGGCGGGCGACTATGGCTACACCTTC.

V and J are TRBV11-2 and TRBJ2-7; TRBD2 agrees at 15 bases. This CDR3 has 19 amino acids. With V trimmed by 4 bases and J by 3 bases, 13 bases remained unmatched. Germline CDR1 is SGHAT and CDR2 is FQNNGV. The CDR3 DNA reads as TGTGCCAGCAGCTGGACTAGCGGGAGGGCCGGTGGGATATTCTACGAGCAGTACTTC. Translating it yields CASSWTSGRAGGIFYEQYF. Based on the CDR3 plus reference TRBV11-2 and TRBJ2-7, the full variable domain is EAGVAQSPRYKIIEKRQSVAFWCNPISGHATLYWYQQILGQGPKLLIQFQNNGVVDDSQLPKDRFSAERLKGVDSTLKIQPAKLEDSAVYLCASSWTSGRAGGIFYEQYFGPGTRLTVT.

The V and J genes are TRBV5-6 and TRBJ1-3, with a tentative D call TRBD1 (6 bases). V was clipped by 0 bases and J by 8 bases, with 9 bases between them. The germline gives CDR1 SGHDT, CDR2 YYEEEE. This CDR3 comprises 13 residues. DNA for the CDR3: TGTGCCAGCAGCTTGGCCAGGGGTTACACCATATATTTT. Its translation: CASSLARGYTIYF.